The sequence of this T cell receptor beta chain was determined in a study of tumor and adjacent non-tumor tissue in lung cancer. Study summary: Histology: 12 adenocarcinoma, a couple of squamous cell carcinoma, 1 small cell lung cancer. The patients, 10 to 11 men and a handful of women, were about 31 to 80 with stage I to III disease.

Study observations and caveats: Significantly higher TCR diversity was found in tumor than normal lung. Top 100 clones took a larger repertoire share in normal lung.

The library came from three nested PCR rounds adapted from ARM-PCR protocols. TCRdb re-called the multiplex PCR reads with MiXCR, one entry per CDR3 protein. The table lists 65,000 to 85,000 distinct CDR3 sequences, 75% to 85% of them singletons. RNA was extracted from bulk tissue without any cell sorting. More than 3 cm separated this lung sample from the edge of the tumor. This clonotype was picked up a small number of times. Antigen specificity is unknown. Sample: distant non-tumor lung tissue. This sequence was found in a man in his 60s with non-small cell lung cancer.

The CDR3: CASSVTSGGSYNEQFF. As DNA, the CDR3 is TGTGCCAGCAGCGTAACTAGCGGAGGCTCCTACAATGAGCAGTTCTTC. The rearrangement uses TRBV9 and TRBJ2-1, with TRBD2 identical over 8 bases. This CDR3 region has 16 residues. Germline V gene sequence: CDR1 SGDLS, CDR2 YYNGEE. The junction had 3 bases not matched to a gene; V was cut back by 1 base and J by 0 bases.